Listed below are T cell receptor beta chains from one sample, sequenced in a study of shared clonotypes between healthy human individuals. Sequencing was performed with immunoSEQ multiplex PCR; in TCRdb, only in-frame clones are kept and a portion is missing. The sample contains some 1.5 million clones, approximately 98% of which appear only once. The sample taken for sequencing was naive CD4+ T cells sorted from blood. These receptors came from a man aged 30 to 45 in good health. Each CDR3 is given with its conserved first and last residue. Each record gives: clone size, D gene, V gene, J gene, CDR3 protein, CDR3 DNA. The D gene is left open where the match is weak. Not every row has a clone size; where given, it reads once, few, many or a size class.

>.|TRBD2|TRBV5-1|TRBJ2-3
CASSLAPSGRGTDTQYF
TGCGCCAGCAGCTTGGCCCCTAGCGGGAGGGGCACAGATACGCAGTATTTT
>.|.|TRBV29-1|TRBJ1-1
CSAADLTDRSEAFF
TGCAGCGCTGCCGATCTGACCGACAGGAGTGAAGCTTTCTTT
>.|.|TRBV9|TRBJ2-2
CASSRQAPNTGELFF
TGTGCCAGCAGCAGACAGGCTCCGAACACCGGGGAGCTGTTTTTT
>once|TRBD2|TRBV18|TRBJ2-7
CASSLPGGSYEQYF
TGTGCCAGCTCACTACCGGGAGGCTCCTACGAGCAGTACTTC
>.|TRBD2|TRBV25-1|TRBJ2-3
CASSEWVSGRAPGDTQYF
TGTGCCAGCAGTGAATGGGTCAGCGGGAGGGCCCCGGGAGATACGCAGTATTTT
>.|.|TRBV6-5|TRBJ2-5
CASSYVFGVVETQYF
TGTGCCAGCAGTTACGTATTTGGGGTAGTAGAGACCCAGTACTTC
>.|TRBD1|TRBV28|TRBJ2-7
CASSSTTGGAYEQYF
TGTGCCAGCAGTTCGACTACAGGGGGCGCCTACGAGCAGTACTTC
>.|TRBD2|TRBV18|TRBJ2-7
CASSLGTSGYEQYF
TGTGCCAGCTCACTCGGGACTAGCGGCTACGAGCAGTACTTC
>.|TRBD1|TRBV10-3|TRBJ1-1
CAISDSGQVTEAFF
TGTGCCATCAGTGATTCGGGACAGGTCACTGAAGCTTTCTTT
>.|TRBD1|TRBV4-1|TRBJ1-5
CASSQGTGTGNQPQHF
TGCGCCAGCAGCCAAGGGACCGGGACAGGCAATCAGCCCCAGCATTTT
>.|.|TRBV28|TRBJ2-1
CASSPKQLGVSSEQFF
TGTGCCAGCAGTCCGAAGCAACTAGGGGTATCAAGCGAGCAGTTCTTC
>once|.|TRBV18|TRBJ1-5
CASSPPNLSNQPQHF
TGTGCCAGCTCACCACCAAATTTAAGCAATCAGCCCCAGCATTTT
>.|.|TRBV25-1|TRBJ2-2
CASSELGSTGTGELFF
TGTGCCAGCAGTGAATTAGGGTCGACGGGGACCGGGGAGCTGTTTTTT
>.|.|TRBV5-1|TRBJ2-3
CASSFGAGADTQYF
TGCGCCAGCAGCTTCGGGGCAGGGGCAGATACGCAGTATTTT
>once|.|TRBV5-1|TRBJ2-7
CASSLGDDYEQYF
TGCGCCAGCAGCCTCGGGGACGATTACGAGCAGTACTTC
>once|.|TRBV2|TRBJ1-5
CASSDEVAVDQPQHF
TGTGCCAGCAGTGACGAGGTTGCGGTTGATCAGCCCCAGCATTTT
>.|.|TRBV5-6|TRBJ2-1
CASSGRGNEQFF
TGTGCCAGCAGTGGCAGGGGCAATGAGCAGTTCTTC
>.|.|TRBV7-9|TRBJ1-4
CASSPTGRGGNEKLFF
TGTGCCAGCAGCCCAACAGGCCGCGGAGGTAATGAAAAACTGTTTTTT
>.|.|TRBV15|TRBJ1-4
CATSRDPGHSNIGKLFF
TGTGCCACCAGCAGAGATCCAGGACATTCCAACATCGGGAAACTGTTTTTT
>.|TRBD1|TRBV9|TRBJ2-7
CASSVEPTGTYEQYF
TGTGCCAGCAGCGTAGAACCGACAGGGACCTACGAGCAGTACTTC
>once|TRBD1|TRBV18|TRBJ2-7
CASSPHRGPLEQYF
TGTGCCAGCTCACCACACAGGGGGCCTCTAGAGCAGTACTTC
>.|.|TRBV18|TRBJ2-1
CASSPGRDQYNEQFF
TGTGCCAGCTCACCTGGGCGGGATCAGTACAATGAGCAGTTCTTC
>.|.|TRBV7-9|TRBJ2-1
CASSLPSQSRSNEQFF
TGTGCCAGCAGCTTACCGTCCCAGTCCCGGAGCAATGAGCAGTTCTTC
>.|.|TRBV2|TRBJ1-1
CASSADSYTEAFF
TGTGCCAGCAGTGCGGACAGCTACACTGAAGCTTTCTTT
>.|.|TRBV19|TRBJ1-5
CASSTGKNQPQHF
TGTGCCAGTAGTACAGGAAAGAATCAGCCCCAGCATTTT
>once|TRBD1|TRBV10-1|TRBJ2-2
CASARDRELGELFF
TGCGCCAGCGCCCGGGACAGGGAATTGGGGGAGCTGTTTTTT
>.|.|TRBV7-9|TRBJ2-1
CASSPGQNYNEQFF
TGTGCCAGCAGCCCCGGACAGAACTACAATGAGCAGTTCTTC
>.|.|TRBV7-8|TRBJ2-2
CASSLVWGQAGELFF
TGTGCCAGCAGCTTAGTTTGGGGGCAGGCCGGGGAGCTGTTTTTT
>.|.|TRBV7-2|TRBJ2-1
CASRRGLADYNEQFF
TGTGCCAGCAGGAGGGGGCTAGCGGACTACAATGAGCAGTTCTTC
>.|.|TRBV7-9|TRBJ1-4
CASSLGSPMGEKLFF
TGTGCCAGCAGCTTAGGATCGCCAATGGGTGAAAAACTGTTTTTT
>.|.|TRBV27|TRBJ2-5
CASSLKRSQETQYF
TGTGCCAGCAGTTTAAAACGCTCCCAAGAGACCCAGTACTTC
>.|.|TRBV11-2|TRBJ2-3
CASSFNAMGDTQYF
TGTGCCAGCAGCTTTAACGCCATGGGAGATACGCAGTATTTT
>.|TRBD1|TRBV5-4|TRBJ1-2
CASSQTGDYGYTF
TGTGCCAGCAGCCAGACAGGGGACTATGGCTACACCTTC
>once|TRBD2|TRBV19|TRBJ2-2
CASSGRLAGVLRTGELFF
TGTGCCAGTAGTGGCCGACTAGCGGGAGTATTACGGACCGGGGAGCTGTTTTTT
>once|.|TRBV18|TRBJ1-5
CASSPVGRGTGPQHF
TGTGCCAGCTCACCAGTAGGGAGGGGGACTGGCCCCCAGCATTTT
>.|.|TRBV29-1|TRBJ1-4
CSVGLGATNEKLFF
TGCAGCGTTGGACTAGGTGCAACTAATGAAAAACTGTTTTTT
>.|.|TRBV7-2|TRBJ2-1
CASELQGNEQFF
TGTGCCAGCGAACTACAGGGCAATGAGCAGTTCTTC